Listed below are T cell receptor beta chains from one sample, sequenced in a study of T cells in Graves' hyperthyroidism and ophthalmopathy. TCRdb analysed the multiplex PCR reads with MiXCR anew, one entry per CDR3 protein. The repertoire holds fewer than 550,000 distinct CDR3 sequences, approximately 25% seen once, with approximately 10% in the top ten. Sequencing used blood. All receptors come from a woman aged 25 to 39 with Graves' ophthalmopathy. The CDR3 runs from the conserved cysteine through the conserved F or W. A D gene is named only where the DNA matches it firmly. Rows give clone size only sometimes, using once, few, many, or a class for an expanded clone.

DNA: TGTGCCAGCAGTTTATCCCCCAGGAGCTCCTACGAGCAGTACTTC; CDR3: CASSLSPRSSYEQYF; V: TRBV28; D: NA; J: TRBJ2-7; size: many
DNA: TGTGCCAGCAGAGCAGGGACAGCCCAAGAGACCCAGTACTTC; CDR3: CASRAGTAQETQYF; V: TRBV2; D: TRBD1; J: TRBJ2-5; size: many
DNA: TGTGCCAGTAGTATTGGGAGGACAGGAGAGGACAATCAGCCCCAGCATTTT; CDR3: CASSIGRTGEDNQPQHF; V: TRBV19; D: TRBD1; J: TRBJ1-5; size: few
DNA: TGTGCCAGCAGTTACGCGGAACCCTTTAAAGCTTTCTTT; CDR3: CASSYAEPFKAFF; V: TRBV6-5; D: NA; J: TRBJ1-1; size: many
DNA: TGTGCCTGGAGTTGGGGACAGGGGAGCACTGAAGCTTTCTTT; CDR3: CAWSWGQGSTEAFF; V: TRBV30; D: TRBD1; J: TRBJ1-1; size: few
DNA: TGTGCCAGCAGCCCCTACGTAGGCCTCAGCGGCGAACAGTACTTC; CDR3: CASSPYVGLSGEQYF; V: TRBV11-2; D: NA; J: TRBJ2-7; size: NA
DNA: TGTGCCAGCAGCCCCCTCGCTGGAGGCTACACCTTC; CDR3: CASSPLAGGYTF; V: TRBV12-3/TRBV12-4; D: NA; J: TRBJ1-2; size: NA
DNA: TGTGCCAGCTCACCGATCGACAGAACCTACGAGCAGTACTTC; CDR3: CASSPIDRTYEQYF; V: TRBV18; D: NA; J: TRBJ2-7; size: many
DNA: TGTGCCAGCAGCCGGGGTGCAGGGGGCACTGAAGCTTTCTTT; CDR3: CASSRGAGGTEAFF; V: TRBV7-3; D: TRBD1; J: TRBJ1-1; size: few
DNA: TGTGCCAGCGAAACCGCAGGGTCGGACACTGAAGCTTTCTTT; CDR3: CASETAGSDTEAFF; V: TRBV6-5; D: NA; J: TRBJ1-1; size: many
DNA: TGTGCCAGCAGCTTAGCGGGACTAGCAAACACCGGGGAGCTGTTTTTT; CDR3: CASSLAGLANTGELFF; V: TRBV7-2; D: TRBD2; J: TRBJ2-2; size: NA
DNA: TGTGCCAGCAGCCAACCTCAGGGAAACACCATATATTTT; CDR3: CASSQPQGNTIYF; V: TRBV3-1; D: NA; J: TRBJ1-3; size: many
DNA: TGTGCCAGCAGCTTAACGGCAGCCTACGAGCAGTACTTC; CDR3: CASSLTAAYEQYF; V: TRBV7-3; D: NA; J: TRBJ2-7; size: many
DNA: TGTGCCAGTAGTATCGGTCATTATAGCAATCAGCCCCAGCATTTT; CDR3: CASSIGHYSNQPQHF; V: TRBV19; D: NA; J: TRBJ1-5; size: many
DNA: TGTGCCAGCAGTTTAGGGGCGGAGGCTGGCTACACCTTC; CDR3: CASSLGAEAGYTF; V: TRBV12-3/TRBV12-4; D: NA; J: TRBJ1-2; size: once
DNA: TGTGCCAGCAGGGCCTATCGGGACAGTGGCTACACCTTC; CDR3: CASRAYRDSGYTF; V: TRBV6-5; D: TRBD1; J: TRBJ1-2; size: many
DNA: TGTGCCAGCAGCTCACTCGGACCTCGCCAAGAGACCCAGTACTTC; CDR3: CASSSLGPRQETQYF; V: TRBV3-1; D: NA; J: TRBJ2-5; size: many
DNA: TGTGCCAGCAGTAATACCCAGGACAGGTTCCCCTACGAGCAGTACTTC; CDR3: CASSNTQDRFPYEQYF; V: TRBV11-1; D: TRBD1; J: TRBJ2-7; size: NA
DNA: TGTGCCAGCAGCCCGGACCGACAGGGTCCCAATTCACCCCTCCACTTT; CDR3: CASSPDRQGPNSPLHF; V: TRBV7-3; D: TRBD1; J: TRBJ1-6; size: NA
DNA: TGTGCCAGCAGCCTGGTAGGACAAGAGACCCAGTACTTC; CDR3: CASSLVGQETQYF; V: TRBV7-2; D: NA; J: TRBJ2-5; size: many
DNA: TGTGCCAGCAGTACGACCTTGAACTATGGCTACACCTTC; CDR3: CASSTTLNYGYTF; V: TRBV5-6; D: NA; J: TRBJ1-2; size: NA
DNA: TGTGCCAGCAGCTTGGTGCGGTCTGGGGCCAACGTCCTGACTTTC; CDR3: CASSLVRSGANVLTF; V: TRBV5-8; D: NA; J: TRBJ2-6; size: many
DNA: TGTGCCAGCAGTGAATCCGGGACAGCTTCCTACGAGCAGTACTTC; CDR3: CASSESGTASYEQYF; V: TRBV25-1; D: TRBD1; J: TRBJ2-7; size: many
DNA: TGTGCCAGCACTTTGGGCTCGGGACTGTTCTATGGCTACACCTTC; CDR3: CASTLGSGLFYGYTF; V: TRBV6-5; D: NA; J: TRBJ1-2; size: NA
DNA: TGTGCCAGCAGTTTACCGGGGGCCAACACAGATACGCAGTATTTT; CDR3: CASSLPGANTDTQYF; V: TRBV28; D: NA; J: TRBJ2-3; size: few
DNA: TGTGCCAGCAGGCGGGGGACAGGGAGCGACGAGCAGTACTTC; CDR3: CASRRGTGSDEQYF; V: TRBV12-3/TRBV12-4; D: TRBD1; J: TRBJ2-7; size: NA
DNA: TGTGCCAGCAGTATAGGTGTTAGCACTGAAGCTTTCTTT; CDR3: CASSIGVSTEAFF; V: TRBV27; D: NA; J: TRBJ1-1; size: many
DNA: TGCAGTGCTAGCGAGCGATCCTACGAGCAGTACTTC; CDR3: CSASERSYEQYF; V: TRBV20-1; D: NA; J: TRBJ2-7; size: NA
DNA: TGCAGTGCTAGTAGGCTAGCGGGGAGAGAGACCCAGTACTTC; CDR3: CSASRLAGRETQYF; V: TRBV20-1; D: TRBD2; J: TRBJ2-5; size: many
DNA: TGTGCCCGACGGGAGGATTTGAACACTGAAGCTTTCTTT; CDR3: CARREDLNTEAFF; V: TRBV30; D: NA; J: TRBJ1-1; size: NA
DNA: TGTGCCAGCAGTTACGGAACGACAGGGGATGGCTACACCTTC; CDR3: CASSYGTTGDGYTF; V: TRBV6-2/TRBV6-3; D: TRBD1; J: TRBJ1-2; size: NA
DNA: TGTGCCAGCAGCTCAGGACTAGCGGGGGGTTACGAGCAGTACTTC; CDR3: CASSSGLAGGYEQYF; V: TRBV7-2; D: TRBD2; J: TRBJ2-7; size: many
DNA: TGTGCCAGCAGACTTATTGGGGGACTCCAGCATTTT; CDR3: CASRLIGGLQHF; V: TRBV14; D: NA; J: TRBJ1-5; size: many
DNA: TGCGCCAGCAGCCAAGATGAGGGTCGGTCATATGGCTACACCTTC; CDR3: CASSQDEGRSYGYTF; V: TRBV4-1; D: NA; J: TRBJ1-2; size: NA
DNA: TGTGCCAGCAGCCCCCTGAACCTTGGCTATGGCTACACCTTC; CDR3: CASSPLNLGYGYTF; V: TRBV5-5; D: NA; J: TRBJ1-2; size: many
DNA: TGTGCCAGCAGCCAGCTTTACCGGGACACTTATGGCTACACCTTC; CDR3: CASSQLYRDTYGYTF; V: TRBV7-2; D: NA; J: TRBJ1-2; size: NA
DNA: TGCAGCGTTGGTAACCAGGGTAGGGGCTACACCTTC; CDR3: CSVGNQGRGYTF; V: TRBV29-1; D: NA; J: TRBJ1-2; size: NA
DNA: TGCAGTATGATACACCTCCAAGAGACCCAGTACTTC; CDR3: CSMIHLQETQYF; V: TRBV20-1; D: NA; J: TRBJ2-5; size: many
DNA: TGTGCCAGCAGTTTAAGTATCGGAGGCCAGCATTTT; CDR3: CASSLSIGGQHF; V: TRBV12-3/TRBV12-4; D: NA; J: TRBJ1-5; size: many
DNA: TGCAGTGCTAGAGGCGACAGGTCTTCCCCCCTCTATGGCTACACCTTC; CDR3: CSARGDRSSPLYGYTF; V: TRBV20-1; D: NA; J: TRBJ1-2; size: NA
DNA: TGTGCCAGCACCCCGGGACAGACCCACGAGCAGTACTTC; CDR3: CASTPGQTHEQYF; V: TRBV28; D: TRBD1; J: TRBJ2-7; size: many
DNA: TGTGCCAGCCACCCGGGACAGGGGGTGAACACCGGGGAGCTGTTTTTT; CDR3: CASHPGQGVNTGELFF; V: TRBV6-1; D: TRBD1; J: TRBJ2-2; size: NA
DNA: TGTGCCAGCAGCTTCCTCCGGGACAGATCCTACGAGCAGTACTTC; CDR3: CASSFLRDRSYEQYF; V: TRBV11-2; D: TRBD1; J: TRBJ2-7; size: few
DNA: TGTGCCAGCAAAAAGGAGCAGGGTGGCGAGCAGTACTTC; CDR3: CASKKEQGGEQYF; V: TRBV28; D: NA; J: TRBJ2-7; size: NA
DNA: TGTGCCAGCAGCTTGAGCAGTAGCGGGGCCAGCCAAGAGACCCAGTACTTC; CDR3: CASSLSSSGASQETQYF; V: TRBV5-5; D: TRBD2; J: TRBJ2-5; size: many
DNA: TGCAGTGCTAGAAGCGACCTAATGGGCGAGCAGTACTTC; CDR3: CSARSDLMGEQYF; V: TRBV20-1; D: NA; J: TRBJ2-7; size: many
DNA: TGTGCCAGCAGTTTAGTAGGCAGGCTCCAGCCCCAGCATTTT; CDR3: CASSLVGRLQPQHF; V: TRBV27; D: NA; J: TRBJ1-5; size: NA
DNA: TGTGCCAGCAGCGACAGGGTGGGGTATGGCTACACCTTC; CDR3: CASSDRVGYGYTF; V: TRBV6-1; D: TRBD1; J: TRBJ1-2; size: NA
DNA: TGCGCCAGCAGCTTGGACCTGGCGGGAGAGACCCAGTACTTC; CDR3: CASSLDLAGETQYF; V: TRBV5-1; D: NA; J: TRBJ2-5; size: NA
DNA: TGCAGCGCTTCCCAGGGGGGACGGAATCAGCCCCAGCATTTT; CDR3: CSASQGGRNQPQHF; V: TRBV29-1; D: TRBD1; J: TRBJ1-5; size: NA
DNA: TGTGCCAGCAGGCTAGCGGGCCATTCCTACGAGCAGTACTTC; CDR3: CASRLAGHSYEQYF; V: TRBV12-3/TRBV12-4; D: TRBD2; J: TRBJ2-7; size: many
DNA: TGCAGTGCCAGGTCCCCCAACCGGGGGGCGAAAGGAGCTTTCTTT; CDR3: CSARSPNRGAKGAFF; V: TRBV20-1; D: NA; J: TRBJ1-1; size: many
DNA: TGTGCCAGCAGCTTACTCCGGGCTAGGAACACTGAAGCTTTCTTT; CDR3: CASSLLRARNTEAFF; V: TRBV11-2; D: NA; J: TRBJ1-1; size: NA
DNA: TGTGCCAGCAGTCCAAGGACAGACAATCAGCCCCAGCATTTT; CDR3: CASSPRTDNQPQHF; V: TRBV12-3/TRBV12-4; D: NA; J: TRBJ1-5; size: once
DNA: TGCGCCAGCAGTGATTTTGTTAATGGGGGAGGAGAGACCCAGTACTTC; CDR3: CASSDFVNGGGETQYF; V: TRBV10-2; D: NA; J: TRBJ2-5; size: many
DNA: TGTGCCAGCAGACGGGACAGCGCGAACACCGGGGAGCTGTTTTTT; CDR3: CASRRDSANTGELFF; V: TRBV6-1; D: TRBD1; J: TRBJ2-2; size: many